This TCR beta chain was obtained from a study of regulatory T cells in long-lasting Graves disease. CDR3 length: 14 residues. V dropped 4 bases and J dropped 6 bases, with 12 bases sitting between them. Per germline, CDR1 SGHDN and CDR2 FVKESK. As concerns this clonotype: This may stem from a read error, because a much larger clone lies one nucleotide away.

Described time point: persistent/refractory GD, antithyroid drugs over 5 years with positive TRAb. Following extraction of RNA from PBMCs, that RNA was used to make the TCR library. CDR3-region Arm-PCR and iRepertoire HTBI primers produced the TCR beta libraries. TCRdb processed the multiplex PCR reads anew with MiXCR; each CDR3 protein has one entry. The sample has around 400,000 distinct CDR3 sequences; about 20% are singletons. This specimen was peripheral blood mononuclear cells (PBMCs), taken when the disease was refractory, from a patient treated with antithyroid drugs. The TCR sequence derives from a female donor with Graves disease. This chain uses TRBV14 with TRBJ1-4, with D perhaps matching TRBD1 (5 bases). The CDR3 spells CASSPGALHEKLFF. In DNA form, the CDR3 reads TGTGCCAGCAGCCCCGGGGCACTTCATGAAAAACTGTTTTTT.